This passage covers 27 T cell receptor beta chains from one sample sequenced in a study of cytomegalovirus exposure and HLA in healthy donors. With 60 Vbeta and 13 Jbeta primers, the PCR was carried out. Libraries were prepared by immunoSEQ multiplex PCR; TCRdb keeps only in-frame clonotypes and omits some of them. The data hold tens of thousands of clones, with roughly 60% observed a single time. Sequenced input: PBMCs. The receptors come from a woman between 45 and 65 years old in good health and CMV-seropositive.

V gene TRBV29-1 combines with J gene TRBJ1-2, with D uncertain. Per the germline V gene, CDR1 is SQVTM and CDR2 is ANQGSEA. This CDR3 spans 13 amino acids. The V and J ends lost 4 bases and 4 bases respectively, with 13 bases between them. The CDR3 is CSVGFGSRYGYTF. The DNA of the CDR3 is TGCAGCGTTGGGTTTGGGAGCCGCTATGGCTACACCTTC.

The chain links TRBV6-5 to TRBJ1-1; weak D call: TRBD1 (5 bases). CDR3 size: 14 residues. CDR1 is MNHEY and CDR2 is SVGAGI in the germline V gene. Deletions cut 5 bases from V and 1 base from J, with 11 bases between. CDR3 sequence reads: CASSDSTGNTEAFF. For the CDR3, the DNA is TGTGCCAGCAGTGATAGTACAGGGAACACTGAAGCTTTCTTT.

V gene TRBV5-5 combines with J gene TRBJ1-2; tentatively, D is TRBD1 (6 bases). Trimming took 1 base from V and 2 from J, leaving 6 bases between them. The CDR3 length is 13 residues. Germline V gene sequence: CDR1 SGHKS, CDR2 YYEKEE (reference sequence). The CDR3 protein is CASSLQGNYGYTF. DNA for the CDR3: TGTGCCAGCAGCTTGCAGGGGAACTATGGCTACACCTTC.

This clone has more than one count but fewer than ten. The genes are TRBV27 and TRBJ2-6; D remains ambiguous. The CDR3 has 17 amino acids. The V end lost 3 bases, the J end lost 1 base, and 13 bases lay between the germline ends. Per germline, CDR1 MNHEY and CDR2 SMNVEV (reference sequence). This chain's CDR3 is CASSFGALPSGANVLTF. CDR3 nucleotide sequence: TGTGCCAGCAGTTTTGGAGCCCTCCCTTCTGGGGCCAACGTCCTGACTTTC. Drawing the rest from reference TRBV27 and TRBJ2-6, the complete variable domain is EAQVTQNPRYLITVTGKKLTVTCSQNMNHEYMSWYRQDPGLGLRQIYYSMNVEVTDKGDVPEGYKVSRKEKRNFPLILESPSPNQTSLYFCASSFGALPSGANVLTFGAGSRLTVL.

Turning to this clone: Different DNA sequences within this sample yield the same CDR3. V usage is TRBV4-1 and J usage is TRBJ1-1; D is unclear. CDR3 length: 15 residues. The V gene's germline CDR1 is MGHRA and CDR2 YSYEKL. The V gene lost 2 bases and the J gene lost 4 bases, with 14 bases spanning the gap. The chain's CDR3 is CASSQPDTLGTEAFF. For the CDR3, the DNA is TGCGCCAGCAGCCAACCCGACACTCTGGGCACTGAAGCTTTCTTT.

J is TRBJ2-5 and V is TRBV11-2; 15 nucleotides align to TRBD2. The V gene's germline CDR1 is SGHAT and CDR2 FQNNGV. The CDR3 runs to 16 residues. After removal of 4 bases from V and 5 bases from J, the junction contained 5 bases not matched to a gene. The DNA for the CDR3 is TGTGCCAGCAGCTGGGGACTAGCGGGGGGTTGGGAGACCCAGTACTTC. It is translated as CASSWGLAGGWETQYF. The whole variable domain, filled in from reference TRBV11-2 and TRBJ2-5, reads EAGVAQSPRYKIIEKRQSVAFWCNPISGHATLYWYQQILGQGPKLLIQFQNNGVVDDSQLPKDRFSAERLKGVDSTLKIQPAKLEDSAVYLCASSWGLAGGWETQYFGPGTRLLVL.

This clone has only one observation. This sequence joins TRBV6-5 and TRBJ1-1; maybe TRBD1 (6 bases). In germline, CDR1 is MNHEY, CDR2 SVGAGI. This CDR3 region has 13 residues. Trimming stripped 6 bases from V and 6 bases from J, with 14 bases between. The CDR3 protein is CASRPAGVPEAFF. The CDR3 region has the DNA TGTGCCAGCAGACCCGCAGGGGTCCCTGAAGCTTTCTTT.

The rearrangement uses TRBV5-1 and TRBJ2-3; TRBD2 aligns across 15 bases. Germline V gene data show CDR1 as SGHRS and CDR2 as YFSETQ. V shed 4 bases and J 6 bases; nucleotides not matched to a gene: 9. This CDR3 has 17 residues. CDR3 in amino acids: CASSPWTSGGALDTQYF. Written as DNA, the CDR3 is TGCGCCAGCAGCCCATGGACTAGCGGGGGGGCTTTGGATACGCAGTATTTT.

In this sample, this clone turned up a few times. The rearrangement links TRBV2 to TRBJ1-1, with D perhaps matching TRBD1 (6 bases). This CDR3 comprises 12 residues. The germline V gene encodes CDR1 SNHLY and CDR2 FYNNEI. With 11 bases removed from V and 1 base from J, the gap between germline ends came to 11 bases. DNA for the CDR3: TGTGCCGAAGGGGGAGCGAACACTGAAGCTTTCTTT. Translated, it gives CAEGGANTEAFF.

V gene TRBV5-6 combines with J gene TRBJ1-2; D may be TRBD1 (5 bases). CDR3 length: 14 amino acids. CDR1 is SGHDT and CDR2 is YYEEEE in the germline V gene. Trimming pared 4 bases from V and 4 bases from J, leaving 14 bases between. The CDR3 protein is CASSPDRTVYGYTF. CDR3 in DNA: TGTGCCAGCAGCCCTGACAGAACTGTCTATGGCTACACCTTC.

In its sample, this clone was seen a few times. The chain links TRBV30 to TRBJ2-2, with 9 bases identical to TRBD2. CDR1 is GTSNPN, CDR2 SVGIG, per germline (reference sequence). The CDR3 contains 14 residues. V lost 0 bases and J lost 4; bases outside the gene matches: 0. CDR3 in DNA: TGTGCCTGGAGTGTAGCGGGGGGCACCGGGGAGCTGTTTTTT. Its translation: CAWSVAGGTGELFF.

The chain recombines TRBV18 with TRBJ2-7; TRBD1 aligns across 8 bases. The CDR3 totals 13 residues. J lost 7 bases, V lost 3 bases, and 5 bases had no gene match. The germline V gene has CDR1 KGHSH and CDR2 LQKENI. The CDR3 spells CASSPRGDREQYF. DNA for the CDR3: TGTGCCAGCTCACCGAGGGGGGACAGGGAGCAGTACTTC.

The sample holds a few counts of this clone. The CDR3 DNA reads TGTGCCACCAGCAGCAGGGGGCAGGTAACTGAAGCTTTCTTT. Translated: CATSSRGQVTEAFF. This chain joins TRBV15 and TRBJ1-1; 8 nucleotides align to TRBD1. The junction had 5 bases not matched to a gene; V was cut back by 3 bases and J by 5 bases. Germline V gene sequence: CDR1 LNHNV, CDR2 YYDKDF (reference sequence). The CDR3 is 14 residues long. The whole variable domain, filled in from reference TRBV15 and TRBJ1-1, reads DAMVIQNPRYQVTQFGKPVTLSCSQTLNHNVMYWYQQKSSQAPKLLFHYYDKDFNNEADTPDNFQSRRPNTSFCFLDIRSPGLGDTAMYLCATSSRGQVTEAFFGQGTRLTVV.

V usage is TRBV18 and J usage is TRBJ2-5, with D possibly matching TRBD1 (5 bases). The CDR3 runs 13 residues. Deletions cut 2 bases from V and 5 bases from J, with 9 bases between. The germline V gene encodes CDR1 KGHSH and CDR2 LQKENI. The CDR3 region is CASSPDPGETQYF. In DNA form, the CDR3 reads TGTGCCAGCTCACCAGACCCAGGGGAGACCCAGTACTTC.

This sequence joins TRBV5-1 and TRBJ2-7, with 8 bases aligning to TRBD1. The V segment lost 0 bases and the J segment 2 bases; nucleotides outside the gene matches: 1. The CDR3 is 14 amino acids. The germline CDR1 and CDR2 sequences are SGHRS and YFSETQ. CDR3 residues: CASSLEGQAYEQYF. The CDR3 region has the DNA TGCGCCAGCAGCTTGGAGGGACAGGCCTACGAGCAGTACTTC.

The CDR3 sequence is CASSLDREIGYGYTF. The CDR3 DNA is TGTGCCAGCAGTTTAGACAGGGAGATCGGCTATGGCTACACCTTC. J is TRBJ1-2 and V is TRBV28, with 7 bases lining up with TRBD1. Germline lookup yields CDR1 MDHEN and CDR2 SYDVKM. The CDR3 is 15 residues long. V trimming: 2 bases; J trimming: 4 bases; junction bases outside the gene matches: 7.

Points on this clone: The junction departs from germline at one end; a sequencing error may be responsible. Here the CDR3 reads CSSSLLAEAFF. As DNA, the CDR3 is TGTTCCAGCAGCTTACTAGCCGAAGCTTTCTTT. This chain links TRBV7-9 with TRBJ1-1; no reliable D call. Germline loops: CDR1 SEHNR, CDR2 FQNEAQ (reference sequence). The CDR3 length is 11 residues.

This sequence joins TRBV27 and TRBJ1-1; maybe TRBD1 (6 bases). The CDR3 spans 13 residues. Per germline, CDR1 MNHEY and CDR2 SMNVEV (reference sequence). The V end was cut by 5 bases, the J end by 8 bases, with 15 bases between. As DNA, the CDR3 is TGTGCCAGCAGTCACAATTACAGGGAGGAAGCTTTCTTT. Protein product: CASSHNYREEAFF.

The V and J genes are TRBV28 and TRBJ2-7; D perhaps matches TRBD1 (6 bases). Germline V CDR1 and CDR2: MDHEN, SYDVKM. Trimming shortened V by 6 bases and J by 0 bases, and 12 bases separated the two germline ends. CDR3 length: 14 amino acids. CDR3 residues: CASRSLGASYEQYF. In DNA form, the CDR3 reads TGTGCCAGCAGAAGTTTGGGGGCCTCCTACGAGCAGTACTTC.

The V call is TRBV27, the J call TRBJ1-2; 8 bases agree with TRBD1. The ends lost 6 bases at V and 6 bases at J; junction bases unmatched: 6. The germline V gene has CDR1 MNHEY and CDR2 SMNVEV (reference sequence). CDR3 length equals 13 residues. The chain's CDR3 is CASSGQGGDGYTF. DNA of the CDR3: TGTGCCAGCAGCGGACAGGGAGGAGATGGCTACACCTTC.

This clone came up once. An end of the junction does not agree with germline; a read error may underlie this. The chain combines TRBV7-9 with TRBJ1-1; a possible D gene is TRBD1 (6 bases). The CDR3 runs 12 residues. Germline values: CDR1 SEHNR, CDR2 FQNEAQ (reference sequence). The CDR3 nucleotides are TGTTCCAGCAGCTTCAGGGGTCCTGAAGCTTTCTTT. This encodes CSSSFRGPEAFF.

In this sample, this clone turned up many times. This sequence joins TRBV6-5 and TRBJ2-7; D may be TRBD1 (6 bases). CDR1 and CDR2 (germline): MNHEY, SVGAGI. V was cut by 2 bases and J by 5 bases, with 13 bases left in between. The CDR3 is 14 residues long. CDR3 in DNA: TGTGCCAGCAGTTACCGCATACAGGGTGACGAGCAGTACTTC. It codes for CASSYRIQGDEQYF.

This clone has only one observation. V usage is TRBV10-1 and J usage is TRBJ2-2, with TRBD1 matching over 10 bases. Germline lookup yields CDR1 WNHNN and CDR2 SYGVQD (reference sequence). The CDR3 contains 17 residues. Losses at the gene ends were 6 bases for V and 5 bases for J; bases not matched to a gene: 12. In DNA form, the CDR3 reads TGCGCCAGCAGCGCGGGACAGGGGCGCGGAGGGACCGGGGAGCTGTTTTTT. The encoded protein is CASSAGQGRGGTGELFF.

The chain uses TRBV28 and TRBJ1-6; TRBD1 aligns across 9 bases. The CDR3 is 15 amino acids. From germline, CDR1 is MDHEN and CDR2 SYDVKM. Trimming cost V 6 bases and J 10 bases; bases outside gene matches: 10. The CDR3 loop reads CASSRTGQGRSPLHF. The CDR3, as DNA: TGTGCCAGCAGCCGCACCGGACAGGGGCGATCACCCCTCCACTTT. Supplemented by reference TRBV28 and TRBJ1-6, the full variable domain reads DVKVTQSSRYLVKRTGEKVFLECVQDMDHENMFWYRQDPGLGLRLIYFSYDVKMKEKGDIPEGYSVSREKKERFSLILESASTNQTSMYLCASSRTGQGRSPLHFGNGTRLTVT.

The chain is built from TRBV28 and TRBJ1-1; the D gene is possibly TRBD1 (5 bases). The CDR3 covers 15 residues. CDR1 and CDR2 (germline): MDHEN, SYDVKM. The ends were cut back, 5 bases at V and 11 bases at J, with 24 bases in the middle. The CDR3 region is CASSPISTVNPRAFF. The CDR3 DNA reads TGTGCCAGCAGTCCTATATCGACAGTGAACCCCAGGGCTTTCTTT.

CDR3 in amino acids: CASSSVGGYGGELFF. DNA for the CDR3: TGTGCCAGCAGTTCGGTAGGGGGCTATGGCGGGGAGCTGTTTTTT. The chain employs TRBV6-5 and TRBJ2-2; TRBD1 matches at 7 bases. With V trimmed by 4 bases and J by 7 bases, 9 bases remained unmatched. The germline CDR1 and CDR2 sequences are MNHEY and SVGAGI. This CDR3 is built from 15 residues.

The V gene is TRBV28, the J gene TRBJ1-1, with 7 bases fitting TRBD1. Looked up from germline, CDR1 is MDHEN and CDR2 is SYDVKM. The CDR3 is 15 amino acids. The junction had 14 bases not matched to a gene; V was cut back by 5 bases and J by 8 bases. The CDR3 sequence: CASSPGGQDPIEAFF. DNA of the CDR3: TGTGCCAGCAGTCCCGGAGGACAGGACCCGATCGAAGCTTTCTTT.